This T cell receptor (beta chain) was identified during a study of shared T cell receptors in the human thymus. The CDR3 has 16 residues. V lost 7 bases and J lost 2, with 19 bases in between. Per the germline V gene, CDR1 is MDHEN and CDR2 is SYDVKM. The assay was immunoSEQ multiplex PCR, and TCRdb's table has in-frame clones only and misses some. The sample includes 640,000 or so clones, 80% to 90% of them seen just once. The same sample was also studied in work on human thymus T cells. That investigation notes: Overlap was high between thymic repertoires from unrelated individuals, as reported in related research.

The sequence derives from a boy younger than two with a congenital heart defect. The chain recombines TRBV28 with TRBJ2-3, with a possible D match to TRBD2 (5 bases). Sequenced: thymocytes. CDR3 DNA sequence: TGTGCCAGCACCGCCCCCCTAGCAGCTATCACAGATACGCAGTATTTT. It yields the protein CASTAPLAAITDTQYF.